A selection of T cell receptor beta chains follows, all from one sample in a study of T-cell reconstitution after alpha-beta-depleted transplantation in children. TCRdb passed the PCR reads through MiXCR, listing each CDR3 protein once. The sample yields 200,000 to 250,000 distinct CDR3 sequences, roughly 23% seen once. The sample in question was PBMCs, obtained before TCRalphabeta/CD19-depleted stem cell transplant. These receptor sequences come from a girl aged 2 to 10 with Fanconi anemia, due to receive a stem cell transplant. CDR3s leave out the opening cysteine and the closing phenylalanine or tryptophan. The order of the fields is clone size, V gene, J gene, CDR3 protein. Some rows mark clone size as missing; the rest say once, few, many or name a class of expanded clone.

>NA|TRBV20-1|TRBJ2-2
SARVAARGGELF
>NA|TRBV10-3|TRBJ2-7
AIRGFGDRGGEQY
>many|TRBV20-1|TRBJ2-7
SPRLAGAYEQY
>few|TRBV7-8|TRBJ2-3
ASSFPRGGGTDTQY
>many|TRBV7-2|TRBJ1-2
ASSLAGGSNYGYT
>NA|TRBV5-1|TRBJ2-3
ASSSIPPTDTQY
>NA|TRBV29-1|TRBJ1-1
SSRGWGEAF
>NA|TRBV23-1|TRBJ2-4
ASSQRQQRLLAKNIQY
>once|TRBV11-2|TRBJ2-3
ASSLSGTSHTDTQY
>NA|TRBV2|TRBJ2-7
ASSEGLQGFEQY
>few|TRBV11-2|TRBJ2-4
ASSLAGTKNIQY
>few|TRBV7-6|TRBJ2-3
ASTAGDTQY
>few|TRBV6-1|TRBJ2-1
ASMVRGARGNEQF
>many|TRBV5-6|TRBJ2-7
ASSSQGTRFEQY
>many|TRBV12-3/TRBV12-4|TRBJ2-7
ASSLGAEQY
>NA|TRBV10-2|TRBJ2-5
ASSVWTLRAETQY
>NA|TRBV7-6|TRBJ2-1
ASSLVWTSTQHNEQF
>NA|TRBV7-6|TRBJ2-3
ASSLSLTPTDTQY
>many|TRBV29-1|TRBJ2-7
SVGPHVRSDNFLYEQY
>NA|TRBV28|TRBJ2-3
ASSFHGGGEEDTQY
>NA|TRBV5-1|TRBJ2-6
ASSLTGGAGANVLT
>many|TRBV11-2|TRBJ2-2
ASSFTGDFSGELF
>many|TRBV4-2|TRBJ1-1
ASSQDYGRGTEAF
>NA|TRBV7-2|TRBJ2-2
ASSLAGGYTGELF
>many|TRBV20-1|TRBJ2-3
SARDGAGGTDTQY
>many|TRBV27|TRBJ2-3
ASCRTSGFTDTQY
>few|TRBV4-1|TRBJ1-1
ASSQNKGTTEAF